This T cell receptor (beta chain) was sequenced during a study of T cell repertoires in cytomegalovirus infection. Background on the study: Public signatures in TCR beta pointed to CMV infection and matching HLA type.

Worth noting for this clonotype: What it recognizes is unknown.

The CDR3 covers 19 residues. Germline trimming cut 2 bases from V and 0 bases from J; bases unmatched to any gene: 9. Germline V CDR1 and CDR2: SGHRS, YFSETQ. TCRdb reprocessed the reads with MiXCR, giving one entry per CDR3 protein. The sample records about 500,000 distinct CDR3 sequences, around a third being singletons. The chain is built from TRBV5-1 and TRBJ2-1; 12 nucleotides agree with TRBD2. The receptor was derived from a human donor in good health (CMV status not recorded). Some clones in this sample may be carry-over from other donors' samples. The sample here was cultured PBMCs, taken from culture after CMV antigen stimulation. For the CDR3, the DNA is TGCGCCAGCAGCTTCGAACTAGCGGGAGGCCCGAGCTCCTACAATGAGCAGTTCTTC. Translation: CASSFELAGGPSSYNEQFF.